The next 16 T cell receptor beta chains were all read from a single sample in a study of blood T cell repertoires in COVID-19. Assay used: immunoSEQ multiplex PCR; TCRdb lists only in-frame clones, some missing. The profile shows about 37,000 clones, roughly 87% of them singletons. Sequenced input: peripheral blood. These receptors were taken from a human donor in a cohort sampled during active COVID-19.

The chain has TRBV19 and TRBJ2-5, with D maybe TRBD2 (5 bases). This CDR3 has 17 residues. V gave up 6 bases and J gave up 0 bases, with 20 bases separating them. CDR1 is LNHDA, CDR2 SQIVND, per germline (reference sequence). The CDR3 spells CASRDVFEGLNQETQYF. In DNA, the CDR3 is TGTGCCAGTAGGGACGTTTTTGAGGGATTGAACCAAGAGACCCAGTACTTC.

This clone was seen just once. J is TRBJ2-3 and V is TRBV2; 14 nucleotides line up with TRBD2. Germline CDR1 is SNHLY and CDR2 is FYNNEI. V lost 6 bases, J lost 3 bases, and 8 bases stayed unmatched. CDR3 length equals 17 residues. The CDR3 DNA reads TGTGCCAGCAGGGGTGGGACTAGCGGGAGAAATACAGATACGCAGTATTTT. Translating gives CASRGGTSGRNTDTQYF. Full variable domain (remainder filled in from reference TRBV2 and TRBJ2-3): EPEVTQTPSHQVTQMGQEVILRCVPISNHLYFYWYRQILGQKVEFLVSFYNNEISEKSEIFDDQFSVERPDGSNFTLKIRSTKLEDSAMYFCASRGGTSGRNTDTQYFGPGTRLTVL.

The CDR3 spells CASSLAGQGTEQYF. In nucleotides, the CDR3 is TGTGCCAGCAGCTTAGCTGGACAGGGCACCGAGCAGTACTTC. This rearrangement joins TRBV11-2 to TRBJ2-7, with 8 nucleotides matching TRBD1. Trimming took 1 base from V and 6 from J; bases not matched to a gene: 5. CDR1 SGHAT and CDR2 FQNNGV come from the germline V gene. The CDR3 loop spans 14 amino acids.

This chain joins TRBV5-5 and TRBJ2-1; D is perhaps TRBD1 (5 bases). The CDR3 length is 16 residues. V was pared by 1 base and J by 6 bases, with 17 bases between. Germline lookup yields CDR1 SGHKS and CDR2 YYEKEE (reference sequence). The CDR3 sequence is CASSLTAGIMGNEQFF. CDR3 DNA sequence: TGTGCCAGCAGCTTGACGGCAGGGATCATGGGCAATGAGCAGTTCTTC. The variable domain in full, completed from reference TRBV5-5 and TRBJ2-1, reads DAGVTQSPTHLIKTRGQQVTLRCSPISGHKSVSWYQQVLGQGPQFIFQYYEKEERGRGNFPDRFSARQFPNYSSELNVNALLLGDSALYLCASSLTAGIMGNEQFFGPGTRLTVL.

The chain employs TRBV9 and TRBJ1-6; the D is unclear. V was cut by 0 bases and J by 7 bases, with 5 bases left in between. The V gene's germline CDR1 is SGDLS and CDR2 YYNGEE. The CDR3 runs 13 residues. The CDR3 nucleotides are TGTGCCAGCAGCGTAGGTTCGAATTCACCCCTCCACTTT. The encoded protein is CASSVGSNSPLHF.

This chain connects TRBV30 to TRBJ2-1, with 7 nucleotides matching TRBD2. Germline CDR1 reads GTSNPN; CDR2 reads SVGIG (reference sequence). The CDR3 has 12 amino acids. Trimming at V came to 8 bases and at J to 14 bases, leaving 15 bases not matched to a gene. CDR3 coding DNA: TGTGCCACCCGGGGTAGCGGGCCAGGCGAGTTCTTC. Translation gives CATRGSGPGEFF.

This CDR3 is CASSRSQGLGTNEKLFF. The CDR3 DNA sequence: TGTGCCAGTAGTAGGAGCCAGGGGCTCGGGACTAATGAAAAACTGTTTTTT. The rearrangement uses TRBV19 and TRBJ1-4; TRBD1 is a possible D gene (6 bases). V was cut by 4 bases and J by 2 bases, with 17 bases left in between. CDR1 is LNHDA, CDR2 SQIVND, per germline (reference sequence). The CDR3 sequence is 17 residues long. The full variable domain, completed using reference TRBV19 and TRBJ1-4, is DGGITQSPKYLFRKEGQNVTLSCEQNLNHDAMYWYRQDPGQGLRLIYYSQIVNDFQKGDIAEGYSVSREKKESFPLTVTSAQKNPTAFYLCASSRSQGLGTNEKLFFGSGTQLSVL.

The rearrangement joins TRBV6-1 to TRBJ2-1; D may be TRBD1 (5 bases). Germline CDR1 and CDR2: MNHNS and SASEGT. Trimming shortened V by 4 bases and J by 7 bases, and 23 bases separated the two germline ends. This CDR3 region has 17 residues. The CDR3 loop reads CASSVNWGSRSVNEQFF. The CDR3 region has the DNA TGTGCCAGCAGTGTTAATTGGGGCTCTAGGTCGGTAAATGAGCAGTTCTTC.

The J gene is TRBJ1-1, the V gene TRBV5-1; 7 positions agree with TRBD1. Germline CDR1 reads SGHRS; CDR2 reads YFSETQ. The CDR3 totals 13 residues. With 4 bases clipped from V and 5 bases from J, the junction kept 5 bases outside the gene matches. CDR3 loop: CASSADRVTEAFF. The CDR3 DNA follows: TGCGCCAGCAGCGCCGACAGGGTGACTGAAGCTTTCTTT.

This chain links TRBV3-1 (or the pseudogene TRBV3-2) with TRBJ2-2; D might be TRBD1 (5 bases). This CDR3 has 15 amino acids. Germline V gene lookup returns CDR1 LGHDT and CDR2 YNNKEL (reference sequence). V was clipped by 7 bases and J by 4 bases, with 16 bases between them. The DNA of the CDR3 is TGTGCCAGCATGGCCTCAGGGTTGAGCACCGGGGAGCTGTTTTTT. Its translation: CASMASGLSTGELFF.

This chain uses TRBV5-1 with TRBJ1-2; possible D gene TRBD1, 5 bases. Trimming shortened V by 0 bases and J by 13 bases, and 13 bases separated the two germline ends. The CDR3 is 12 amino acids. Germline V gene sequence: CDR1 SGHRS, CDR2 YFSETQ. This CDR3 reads CASSLVPGVLTF. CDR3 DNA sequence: TGCGCCAGCAGCTTGGTGCCGGGGGTTCTCACCTTC.

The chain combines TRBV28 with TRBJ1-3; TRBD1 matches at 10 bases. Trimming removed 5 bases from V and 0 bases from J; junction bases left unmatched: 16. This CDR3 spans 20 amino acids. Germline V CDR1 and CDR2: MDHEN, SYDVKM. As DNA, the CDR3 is TGTGCCAGCAGTAGCCGATCCGGGACAGGGGTGTTCCTCTCTGGAAACACCATATATTTT. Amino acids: CASSSRSGTGVFLSGNTIYF.

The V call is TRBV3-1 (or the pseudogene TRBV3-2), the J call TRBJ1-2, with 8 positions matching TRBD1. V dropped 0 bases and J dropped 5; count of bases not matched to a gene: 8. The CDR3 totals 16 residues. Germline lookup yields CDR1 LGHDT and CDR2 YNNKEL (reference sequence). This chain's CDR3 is CASSQDLRTGWYGYTF. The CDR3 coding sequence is TGTGCCAGCAGCCAAGATTTAAGGACAGGGTGGTATGGCTACACCTTC.

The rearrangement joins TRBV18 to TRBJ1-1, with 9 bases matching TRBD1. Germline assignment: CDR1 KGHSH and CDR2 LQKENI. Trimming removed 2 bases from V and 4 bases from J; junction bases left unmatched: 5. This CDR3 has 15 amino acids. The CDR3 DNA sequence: TGTGCCAGCTCACCATCCACAGGGGGCAGCACTGAAGCTTTCTTT. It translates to CASSPSTGGSTEAFF.

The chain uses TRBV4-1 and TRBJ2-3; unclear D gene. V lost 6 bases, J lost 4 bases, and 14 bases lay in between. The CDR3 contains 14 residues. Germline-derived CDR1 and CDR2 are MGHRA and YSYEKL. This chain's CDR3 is CASRPGSSADTQYF. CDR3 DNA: TGCGCCAGCAGACCGGGTTCCTCGGCAGATACGCAGTATTTT.

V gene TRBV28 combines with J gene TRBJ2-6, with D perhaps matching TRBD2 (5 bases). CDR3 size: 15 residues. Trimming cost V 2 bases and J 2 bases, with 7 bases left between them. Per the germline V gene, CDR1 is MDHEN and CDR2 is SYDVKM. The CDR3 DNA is TGTGCCAGCAGTTTAGAGGGCCCTGGGGCCAACGTCCTGACTTTC. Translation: CASSLEGPGANVLTF.